The clone carrying this TCR beta chain was found once. The sample originates from a study of blood T cell repertoires in COVID-19. The junction had 5 bases not matched to a gene; V was cut back by 5 bases and J by 13 bases. Germline assignment: CDR1 DFQATT and CDR2 SNEGSKA (reference sequence). CDR3 size: 11 residues. The table came from immunoSEQ multiplex PCR; TCRdb's copy has only in-frame clones and leaves some out. Of 150,000 to 200,000 clones listed, around 90% are singletons. The source is a human donor in a cohort sampled during active COVID-19. This chain joins TRBV20-1 and TRBJ2-3, with TRBD2 identical over 11 bases. Specimen: peripheral blood. The CDR3 DNA sequence: TGCAGTGCTCCGACTAGCGGGAACGAGTATTTT. Translated: CSAPTSGNEYF.